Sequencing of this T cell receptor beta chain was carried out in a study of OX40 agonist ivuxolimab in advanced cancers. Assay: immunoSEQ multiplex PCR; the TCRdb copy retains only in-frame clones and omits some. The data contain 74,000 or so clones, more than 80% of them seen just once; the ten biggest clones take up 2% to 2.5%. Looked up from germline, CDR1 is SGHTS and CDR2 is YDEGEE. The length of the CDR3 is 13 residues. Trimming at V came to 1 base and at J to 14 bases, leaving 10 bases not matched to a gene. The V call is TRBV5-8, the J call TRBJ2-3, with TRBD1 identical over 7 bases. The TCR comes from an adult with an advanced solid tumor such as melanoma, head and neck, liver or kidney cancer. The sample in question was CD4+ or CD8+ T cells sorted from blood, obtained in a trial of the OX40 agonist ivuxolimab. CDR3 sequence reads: CASSLTRTGQWYF. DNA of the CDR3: TGTGCCAGCAGCTTGACCCGGACAGGCCAGTGGTATTTT. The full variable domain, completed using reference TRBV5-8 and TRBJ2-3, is EAGVTQSPTHLIKTRGQQATLRCSPISGHTSVYWYQQALGLGLQFLLWYDEGEERNRGNFPPRFSGRQFPNYSSELNVNALELEDSALYLCASSLTRTGQWYFGPGTRLTVL.